The present entry profiles one TCR beta chain with its context. This specimen comes from a study of blood T cell repertoires in COVID-19. The overall study: The cDNA or gDNA used as material had been derived from T cells, B-cell-depleted T cells, or PBMCs.

V gave up 4 bases and J gave up 1 base; unmatched junction bases: 2. There are 14 residues in the CDR3. The germline CDR1 and CDR2 sequences are SGHTA and FQGNSA. Here immunoSEQ multiplex PCR was the method, and the copy in TCRdb shows in-frame clones only, minus some. This repertoire shows under 300,000 clones, about 82% found once; its top ten account for roughly an eighth. Input material: peripheral blood. The rearrangement joins TRBV7-2 to TRBJ1-1; 8 positions agree with TRBD1. The sequence came from a man of 80 years or more with acute or convalescent COVID-19. The DNA of the CDR3 is TGTGCCAGCAGCTCCGACAGGGGGAACACTGAAGCTTTCTTT. Translating gives CASSSDRGNTEAFF. Based on the CDR3 plus reference TRBV7-2 and TRBJ1-1, the full variable domain is GAGVSQSPSNKVTEKGKDVELRCDPISGHTALYWYRQSLGQGLEFLIYFQGNSAPDKSGLPSDRFSAERTGGSVSTLTIQRTQQEDSAVYLCASSSDRGNTEAFFGQGTRLTVV.